This T cell receptor beta chain was identified in a study of OX40 agonist ivuxolimab in advanced cancers. Clones were read by immunoSEQ multiplex PCR, and TCRdb kept only the in-frame ones, dropping some. Of about 50,000 clones listed, less than 85% were seen once; the top ten hold approximately 2%. At baseline, cycle 4 day 1, and cycle 7 day 1, blood was sampled. The V gene's germline CDR1 is MNHNS and CDR2 SASEGT. Trimming shortened V by 7 bases and J by 6 bases, and 7 bases separated the two germline ends. The CDR3 contains 11 residues. The chain joins TRBV6-1 to TRBJ2-4; D unclear. The TCR was taken from an adult with an advanced solid tumor such as melanoma, head and neck, liver or kidney cancer. Source: CD4+ or CD8+ T cells sorted from blood, taken in a trial of the OX40 agonist ivuxolimab. The CDR3 nucleotides read TGTGCCAGCAAGGGCAGAAACATTCAGTACTTC. The encoded protein is CASKGRNIQYF.